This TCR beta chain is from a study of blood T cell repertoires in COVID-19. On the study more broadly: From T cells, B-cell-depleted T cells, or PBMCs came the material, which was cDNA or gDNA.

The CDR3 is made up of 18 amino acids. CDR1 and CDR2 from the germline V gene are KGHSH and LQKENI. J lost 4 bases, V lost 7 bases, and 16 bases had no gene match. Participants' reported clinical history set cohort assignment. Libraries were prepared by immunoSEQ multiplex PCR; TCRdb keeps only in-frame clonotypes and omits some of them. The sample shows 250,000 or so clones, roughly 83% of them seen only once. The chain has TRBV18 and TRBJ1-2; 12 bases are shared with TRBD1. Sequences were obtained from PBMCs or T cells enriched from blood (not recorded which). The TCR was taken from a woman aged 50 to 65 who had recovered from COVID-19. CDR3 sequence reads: CASFDPGTGGARSYGYTF. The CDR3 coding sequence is TGTGCCAGCTTTGACCCCGGGACAGGGGGCGCGAGGAGCTATGGCTACACCTTC. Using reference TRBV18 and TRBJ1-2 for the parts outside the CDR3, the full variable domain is NAGVMQNPRHLVRRRGQEARLRCSPMKGHSHVYWYRQLPEEGLKFMVYLQKENIIDESGMPKERFSAEFPKEGPSILRIQQVVRGDSAAYFCASFDPGTGGARSYGYTFGSGTRLTVV.